A selection of T cell receptor beta chains follows, all from one sample in a study of CD8 T cells in ankylosing spondylitis. One entry per CDR3 protein, called by TCRdb with MiXCR from the 5' RACE reads. The sample has about 240,000 distinct CDR3 sequences, 8% to 9.5% seen once. The sample consisted of blood, either unsorted or a sorted T cell fraction (not recorded which). The source of these receptors is a male donor with ankylosing spondylitis or in good health (not recorded which). The CDR3 runs from the conserved cysteine through the conserved F or W. A D gene is named only where the DNA matches it firmly. The size of a clone is reported for some rows only, either as once, few or many, or as a class for expanded clones.

J gene,D gene,V gene,clone size,CDR3 protein,CDR3 DNA
TRBJ2-1,-,TRBV12-3/TRBV12-4,many,CASSFFLLSSYNEQFF,TGTGCCAGCAGTTTTTTTCTTTTGAGCTCCTACAATGAGCAGTTCTTC
TRBJ1-2,TRBD1,TRBV7-2,many,CASSNPGGQRVYGYTF,TGTGCCAGCAGCAACCCTGGGGGACAGCGGGTCTATGGCTACACCTTC
TRBJ2-4,TRBD1,TRBV7-2,few,CASSLVSGQQNIQYF,TGTGCCAGCAGCTTAGTATCGGGACAGCAAAACATTCAGTACTTC
TRBJ2-5,TRBD1,TRBV20-1,many,CSARPGQGEETQYF,TGCAGTGCTAGACCGGGACAGGGTGAAGAGACCCAGTACTTC
TRBJ2-5,TRBD2,TRBV4-2,many,CASSQRGLAEETQYF,TGTGCCAGCAGCCAAAGAGGGCTAGCGGAAGAGACCCAGTACTTC
TRBJ2-7,-,TRBV29-1,many,CSVGGIQGYEQYF,TGCAGCGTTGGGGGGATACAGGGTTACGAGCAGTACTTC
TRBJ2-2,-,TRBV6-1,many,CASSDTGLAGELFF,TGTGCCAGCAGTGATACGGGACTCGCCGGGGAGCTGTTTTTT
TRBJ1-2,-,TRBV11-2,-,CASSLRSVGGEVLNYGYTF,TGTGCCAGCAGCTTACGGAGTGTGGGAGGGGAGGTACTAAACTATGGCTACACCTTC
TRBJ1-5,-,TRBV5-6,many,CASSFRLGADQPQHF,TGTGCCAGCAGCTTTAGGTTAGGGGCAGATCAGCCCCAGCATTTT
TRBJ1-1,-,TRBV6-1,many,CASSDRMAFF,TGTGCCAGCAGTGACCGGATGGCTTTCTTT
TRBJ1-1,-,TRBV5-4,-,CASSLPGLGDGTEAFF,TGTGCCAGCAGCCTGCCGGGTCTGGGGGATGGCACTGAAGCTTTCTTT
TRBJ1-6,-,TRBV24-1,many,CATSDSSGRIGGRNSPLHF,TGTGCCACCAGTGATTCTTCGGGTCGCATTGGGGGTCGTAATTCACCCCTCCACTTT
TRBJ1-4,TRBD1,TRBV4-1,many,CASSGSGTANEKLFF,TGCGCCAGCAGCGGGAGTGGGACAGCAAATGAAAAACTGTTTTTT
TRBJ1-6,-,TRBV7-9,many,CASSSGTENSPLHF,TGTGCCAGCAGCTCCGGGACTGAGAATTCACCCCTCCACTTT
TRBJ2-7,TRBD1,TRBV6-1,many,CASSRTTGYLEQYF,TGTGCCAGCAGCCGGACGACAGGGTACTTAGAGCAGTACTTC
TRBJ2-5,-,TRBV7-2,many,CASSLVSGAQETQYF,TGTGCCAGCAGCTTAGTATCCGGGGCTCAAGAGACCCAGTACTTC
TRBJ1-4,TRBD1,TRBV20-1,many,CSAGGTGNEKLFF,TGCAGTGCGGGGGGGACAGGGAATGAAAAACTGTTTTTT
TRBJ2-1,TRBD2,TRBV18,few,CASSPTPVGGVNEQFF,TGTGCCAGCTCCCCTACACCGGTTGGGGGGGTCAATGAGCAGTTCTTC
TRBJ2-7,-,TRBV11-2,many,CASAISYEQYF,TGTGCCAGCGCGATTTCCTACGAGCAGTACTTC
TRBJ1-4,-,TRBV20-1,many,CSARDLGGVGKLFF,TGCAGTGCTAGAGATTTGGGTGGTGTAGGAAAACTGTTTTTT
TRBJ2-5,TRBD1,TRBV29-1,-,CSVVLGTGWETQYF,TGCAGCGTCGTACTCGGGACAGGGTGGGAGACCCAGTACTTC
TRBJ1-1,-,TRBV10-3,many,CAISLRGGNTEAFF,TGTGCCATCAGCCTTCGTGGGGGGAACACTGAAGCTTTCTTT
TRBJ2-2,-,TRBV4-3,-,CASSSQTMADTGELFF,TGCGCCAGCAGCTCCCAGACCATGGCTGACACCGGGGAGCTGTTTTTT
TRBJ2-7,TRBD2,TRBV18,-,CASSPSLAEAYEQYF,TGTGCCAGCTCGCCGTCGCTAGCGGAAGCCTACGAGCAGTACTTC
TRBJ1-1,-,TRBV6-1,many,CASIRGISELTEAFF,TGTGCCAGCATTCGGGGGATAAGCGAATTGACTGAAGCTTTCTTT
TRBJ2-5,-,TRBV5-1,-,CASTSGGALQETQYF,TGCGCCAGCACCTCTGGAGGGGCCCTCCAAGAGACCCAGTACTTC
TRBJ2-1,-,TRBV7-3,many,CASSETQGNNEQFF,TGTGCCAGCAGCGAAACCCAGGGGAACAATGAGCAGTTCTTC
TRBJ2-3,-,TRBV20-1,once,CSARDLQRAGRPDTQYF,TGCAGTGCTAGAGATTTGCAGCGGGCGGGCCGTCCAGATACGCAGTATTTT
TRBJ2-3,-,TRBV30,-,CAWSVQAGHRRNTQYF,TGTGCCTGGAGTGTACAGGCAGGGCACAGACGGAATACGCAGTATTTT
TRBJ2-2,-,TRBV12-3/TRBV12-4,many,CASSLLVSTGELFF,TGTGCCAGCAGTTTGTTGGTTTCCACCGGGGAGCTGTTTTTT
TRBJ2-7,TRBD2,TRBV18,many,CASSPPGAGAIYEQYF,TGTGCCAGCTCACCACCGGGTGCGGGAGCAATCTACGAGCAGTACTTC
TRBJ2-2,TRBD2,TRBV3-1,many,CASSQEDTSGKTGELFF,TGTGCCAGCAGCCAAGAAGACACTAGCGGGAAAACCGGGGAGCTGTTTTTT
TRBJ2-2,-,TRBV7-3,-,CASSPGDTGELFF,TGTGCCAGCAGCCCCGGAGACACCGGGGAGCTGTTTTTT
TRBJ1-6,-,TRBV12-3/TRBV12-4,many,CASSWTEGSSPLHF,TGTGCCAGCAGTTGGACGGAAGGGAGTTCACCCCTCCACTTT
TRBJ2-6,-,TRBV5-1,many,CASSLGSTGTGANVLTF,TGCGCCAGCAGCTTGGGGTCGACAGGTACGGGGGCCAACGTCCTGACTTTC
TRBJ2-7,TRBD1,TRBV12-3/TRBV12-4,many,CASSTLRDRGHEQYF,TGTGCCAGCAGTACTCTCCGGGACAGGGGGCACGAGCAGTACTTC
TRBJ1-2,-,TRBV12-3/TRBV12-4,-,CASSLFGHGYTF,TGTGCCAGCAGTTTGTTCGGACATGGCTACACCTTC
TRBJ2-5,-,TRBV7-2,few,CASSPLRGRIGETQYF,TGTGCCAGCAGCCCTCTACGAGGGAGGATTGGGGAGACCCAGTACTTC
TRBJ2-2,TRBD1,TRBV25-1,-,CASSEGTGANTGELFF,TGTGCCAGCAGTGAAGGGACAGGGGCGAACACCGGGGAGCTGTTTTTT
TRBJ1-2,-,TRBV19,few,CASSRQLEENYGYTF,TGTGCCAGTAGTAGACAGTTAGAGGAAAACTATGGCTACACCTTC
TRBJ1-1,TRBD1,TRBV20-1,many,CSARGPGGTEAFF,TGCAGTGCTAGAGGTCCAGGGGGGACTGAAGCTTTCTTT
TRBJ2-3,TRBD1,TRBV11-1,many,CASSLQRTGSGTDTQYF,TGTGCCAGCAGCCTCCAACGGACAGGGAGTGGCACAGATACGCAGTATTTT
TRBJ2-1,-,TRBV19,many,CASSISSSGNEQFF,TGTGCCAGTAGTATAAGCAGTTCCGGCAATGAGCAGTTCTTC
TRBJ1-2,-,TRBV12-3/TRBV12-4,many,CAPAGRDAGTYGYTF,TGTGCCCCCGCCGGCAGGGATGCGGGGACCTATGGCTACACCTTC
TRBJ2-2,-,TRBV15,many,CATSRDIGIPNTGELFF,TGTGCCACCAGCAGAGATATAGGGATACCGAACACCGGGGAGCTGTTTTTT
TRBJ2-1,-,TRBV27,many,CASSSEGFSYNEQFF,TGTGCCAGCAGTTCAGAGGGCTTCTCCTACAATGAGCAGTTCTTC